A single sample gave rise to the 18 T cell receptor beta chains below, sequenced in a study of OX40 agonist ivuxolimab in advanced cancers. Clones were sequenced by immunoSEQ multiplex PCR, and TCRdb holds only the in-frame ones, with some missing. The sample contains some 40,000 clones, roughly 84% of which appear only once. The source was CD4+ or CD8+ T cells sorted from blood, collected in a trial of the OX40 agonist ivuxolimab. The origin of the receptors is an adult with an advanced solid tumor such as melanoma, head and neck, liver or kidney cancer.

The gene calls are TRBV9 and TRBJ2-1, with TRBD2 as a possible D gene (5 bases). Trimming took 3 bases from V and 0 from J, leaving 10 bases between them. The CDR3 contains 15 residues. Per germline, CDR1 SGDLS and CDR2 YYNGEE. The CDR3 nucleotides are TGTGCCAGCAGCGGACGGCGGGCCTCCTACAATGAGCAGTTCTTC. The encoded protein is CASSGRRASYNEQFF.

This chain joins TRBV7-2 and TRBJ2-7; 8 bases line up with TRBD2. Trimming at V came to 1 base and at J to 3 bases, leaving 8 bases not matched to a gene. Germline V gene sequence: CDR1 SGHTA, CDR2 FQGNSA. This CDR3 spans 16 amino acids. CDR3 loop: CASSLVSSGRVYEQYF. DNA of the CDR3: TGTGCCAGCAGCTTAGTAAGCAGCGGGAGAGTCTACGAGCAGTACTTC.

The chain combines TRBV19 with TRBJ1-1; tentative D call: TRBD1 (6 bases). V was cut by 6 bases and J by 10 bases, with 15 bases left in between. Germline V gene data show CDR1 as LNHDA and CDR2 as SQIVND (reference sequence). The CDR3 is 12 residues long. CDR3 protein: CASRSGAKGAFF. In nucleotides, the CDR3 is TGTGCCAGTAGATCGGGGGCGAAAGGAGCTTTCTTT.

The chain carries TRBV6-4 and TRBJ1-2; D is unresolved. Germline CDR1 is MRHNA and CDR2 is SNTAGT. The CDR3 covers 16 residues. Trimming shortened V by 3 bases and J by 8 bases, and 22 bases separated the two germline ends. CDR3 DNA sequence: TGTGCCAGCAGTGAAACTCCCGAGGGATTCATAAGAGGCTACACCTTC. It is translated as CASSETPEGFIRGYTF.

This chain connects TRBV27 to TRBJ2-7; 10 positions agree with TRBD1. V lost 6 bases and J lost 2; bases outside the gene matches: 4. The CDR3 runs to 14 residues. Germline V CDR1 and CDR2: MNHEY, SMNVEV (reference sequence). The CDR3 loop is CASSWGTGAYEQYF. For the CDR3, the DNA is TGTGCCAGCAGCTGGGGGACAGGGGCCTACGAGCAGTACTTC.

The chain joins TRBV19 to TRBJ2-1; 8 bases align to TRBD1. Trimming took 0 bases from V and 2 from J; bases not matched to a gene: 6. Germline V gene data show CDR1 as LNHDA and CDR2 as SQIVND (reference sequence). The CDR3 sequence is 17 residues long. In DNA, the CDR3 is TGTGCCAGTAGTATAGACGCTCAGGGGGCCCCCTACAATGAGCAGTTCTTC. The encoded protein is CASSIDAQGAPYNEQFF.

This clone was seen a single time. The rearrangement joins TRBV4-2 to TRBJ1-5, with a tentative D call TRBD1 (5 bases). Per germline, CDR1 LGHNA and CDR2 YNFKEQ. The CDR3 has 17 amino acids. V was clipped by 0 bases and J by 2 bases, with 14 bases between them. CDR3 nucleotides: TGTGCCAGCAGCCAAGATCGAATTACGGGGGGCAATCAGCCCCAGCATTTT. Translation gives CASSQDRITGGNQPQHF.

This rearrangement joins TRBV6-6 to TRBJ2-7; 7 bases fit TRBD1. Germline-derived CDR1 and CDR2 are MNHNY and SVGAGI (reference sequence). The CDR3 sequence is 15 residues long. V shed 4 bases, J shed 2 bases, and the junction held 8 bases outside the gene matches. The CDR3 region is CASSSTGANPYEQYF. The CDR3 nucleotides read TGTGCCAGCAGTTCAACAGGGGCGAATCCCTACGAGCAGTACTTC.

The chain couples TRBV30 to TRBJ2-3, with D possibly being TRBD2 (6 bases). V was pared by 5 bases and J by 0 bases, with 12 bases between. Germline CDR1 and CDR2: GTSNPN and SVGIG (reference sequence). The CDR3 loop spans 14 amino acids. The CDR3 DNA follows: TGTGCCTGGTGCCTCGGGACTAGCACAGATACGCAGTATTTT. Translation gives CAWCLGTSTDTQYF.

The chain couples TRBV4-3 to TRBJ1-1; D is unresolved. The germline V gene has CDR1 LGHNA and CDR2 YSLEER. This CDR3 region has 14 residues. The V gene lost 0 bases and the J gene lost 4 bases, with 9 bases spanning the gap. Written as DNA, the CDR3 is TGCGCCAGCAGCCAAGATCGAGGACCCACTGAAGCTTTCTTT. Protein product: CASSQDRGPTEAFF.

The gene calls are TRBV11-2 and TRBJ2-1; D is perhaps TRBD2 (5 bases). This CDR3 has 16 amino acids. V dropped 3 bases and J dropped 0 bases, with 12 bases sitting between them. The germline gives CDR1 SGHAT, CDR2 FQNNGV. Here the CDR3 reads CASSFPRGYSYNEQFF. The DNA of the CDR3 is TGTGCCAGCAGCTTCCCCCGCGGGTACTCCTACAATGAGCAGTTCTTC.

This clone was seen more than once but under ten times. This rearrangement joins TRBV11-2 to TRBJ2-2, with 13 positions matching TRBD2. The V gene end was trimmed by 5 bases and the J gene end by 7 bases; junction bases not matched to a gene: 7. Germline V CDR1 and CDR2: SGHAT, FQNNGV. This CDR3 is 16 amino acids long. The CDR3 DNA follows: TGTGCCAGCAGCCCAGTGGGACTAGCGGGATACGGGGAGCTGTTTTTT. Translating gives CASSPVGLAGYGELFF.

The chain employs TRBV7-9 and TRBJ2-5; weak D call: TRBD1 (5 bases). Germline V gene data show CDR1 as SEHNR and CDR2 as FQNEAQ (reference sequence). This CDR3 is 15 amino acids long. V gave up 3 bases and J gave up 5 bases, with 16 bases separating them. CDR3 nucleotides: TGTGCCAGCAGCTTTTCCGACCCGAAGGGGGAGACCCAGTACTTC. Translation gives CASSFSDPKGETQYF. Based on the CDR3 plus reference TRBV7-9 and TRBJ2-5, the full variable domain is DTGVSQNPRHKITKRGQNVTFRCDPISEHNRLYWYRQTLGQGPEFLTYFQNEAQLEKSRLLSDRFSAERPKGSFSTLEIQRTEQGDSAMYLCASSFSDPKGETQYFGPGTRLLVL.

The rearrangement joins TRBV4-1 to TRBJ2-7, with D tentatively TRBD1 (6 bases). The V and J ends lost 1 base and 3 bases respectively, with 13 bases between them. The germline CDR1 and CDR2 sequences are MGHRA and YSYEKL. This CDR3 region has 15 residues. The CDR3 protein is CASSQVTGSLYEQYF. The CDR3 bases are TGCGCCAGCAGCCAAGTTACAGGGTCCCTCTACGAGCAGTACTTC.

This CDR3 reads CASSRDRGHYEQYF. CDR3 sequence (DNA): TGTGCCAGCAGCCGGGACAGGGGGCACTACGAGCAGTACTTC. The chain is built from TRBV27 and TRBJ2-7, with 12 bases matching TRBD1. V shed 6 bases and J 3 bases; nucleotides not matched to a gene: 3. Germline CDR1 and CDR2: MNHEY and SMNVEV (reference sequence). This CDR3 is built from 14 residues.

V usage is TRBV29-1 and J usage is TRBJ1-4; the D gene is possibly TRBD1 (5 bases). V dropped 7 bases and J dropped 7 bases, with 16 bases sitting between them. Germline V CDR1 and CDR2: SQVTM, ANQGSEA. The CDR3 is made up of 13 amino acids. The CDR3 loop is CSALLGTGEKLFF. The CDR3, as DNA: TGCAGCGCCCTTTTAGGGACGGGTGAAAAACTGTTTTTT.

This clone was recorded once. The V gene is TRBV6-6, the J gene TRBJ2-5, with 7 positions matching TRBD1. Germline V lookup: CDR1 MNHNY, CDR2 SVGAGI (reference sequence). V lost 5 bases and J lost 1; bases outside the gene matches: 7. The CDR3 length is 15 residues. CDR3 nucleotide sequence: TGTGCCAGCAGTACCAGAGGGGGCTCCCAAGAGACCCAGTACTTC. It is translated as CASSTRGGSQETQYF.

CDR3 sequence reads: CASSYPGAEAFF. The CDR3 region has the DNA TGTGCCAGCAGTTACCCGGGAGCTGAAGCTTTCTTT. The V call is TRBV6-5, the J call TRBJ1-1; D uncertain. The CDR3 has 12 amino acids. Between the trimmed V and J ends, which lost 2 bases and 6 bases, there was a span of 7 bases. CDR1 is MNHEY, CDR2 SVGAGI, per germline.